This record concerns one TCR beta chain sequence. The antigen remains unidentified. This specimen comes from a study of cytomegalovirus exposure and HLA in healthy donors. The CDR3 length is 11 residues. V dropped 8 bases and J dropped 0 bases, with 4 bases sitting between them. Per germline, CDR1 PRHDT and CDR2 FYEKMQ (reference sequence). The PCR had 60 Vbeta and 13 Jbeta primers. This table comes from immunoSEQ multiplex PCR, and its TCRdb copy is limited to in-frame clones, with some not included. The repertoire includes 200,000 to 250,000 clones, approximately 80% of them detected once, and around 4% sits in the top ten. General observations from the study: Reported results showed that the classifier diagnosed cytomegalovirus status with high specificity and sensitivity. CMV serostatus was the only recorded immune exposure for donors. A later analysis found most CMV-associated TCR beta chains apparently HLA-restricted.

The sequence was obtained from a male donor in good health and CMV-seronegative. The chain joins TRBV13 to TRBJ1-2; D remains unclear. The material sequenced was PBMCs. The DNA of the CDR3 is TGTGCCAGCTCCGCTAACTATGGCTACACCTTC. Its translation: CASSANYGYTF. The full variable domain, with the rest looked up from reference TRBV13 and TRBJ1-2, is AAGVIQSPRHLIKEKRETATLKCYPIPRHDTVYWYQQGPGQDPQFLISFYEKMQSDKGSIPDRFSAQQFSDYHSELNMSSLELGDSALYFCASSANYGYTFGSGTRLTVV.